Listed below are T cell receptor beta chains from one sample, sequenced in a study of blood T cell repertoires in COVID-19. Clones were read by immunoSEQ multiplex PCR, and TCRdb kept only the in-frame ones, dropping some. The sample shows 200,000 to 250,000 clones, roughly 90% of them seen only once. Sequencing input: peripheral blood. The receptor set was obtained from a woman in her sixties or seventies with acute or convalescent COVID-19. Both conserved end residues are part of each CDR3. D genes are given only for firm matches. The size of a clone is reported for some rows only, either as once, few or many, or as a class for expanded clones.

v_gene,d_gene,abundance,j_gene,CDR3aa,CDR3nt
TRBV3-1/TRBV3-2,TRBD1,once,TRBJ1-4,CASSLRTGNEKLFF,TGTGCCAGCAGCCTACGGACAGGCAATGAAAAACTGTTTTTT
TRBV30,NA,NA,TRBJ2-2,CAWSSEVGELFF,TGTGCCTGGAGTTCCGAGGTCGGGGAGCTGTTTTTT
TRBV9,NA,NA,TRBJ2-3,CASSVDSGTSTDTQYF,TGTGCCAGCAGCGTAGATAGCGGAACTTCCACAGATACGCAGTATTTT
TRBV19,NA,NA,TRBJ2-7,CASSVGGSFYEQYF,TGTGCCAGTAGCGTGGGAGGTTCGTTCTACGAGCAGTACTTC
TRBV11-2,TRBD2,NA,TRBJ2-3,CASSLGLAGGQYF,TGTGCCAGCAGCTTGGGACTAGCGGGAGGCCAGTATTTT
TRBV30,NA,NA,TRBJ2-5,CAWRYRGTQYF,TGTGCCTGGAGATATCGGGGGACCCAGTACTTC
TRBV6-5,NA,NA,TRBJ1-1,CASTEGGARDTEAFF,TGTGCCAGCACCGAGGGAGGGGCAAGGGATACTGAAGCTTTCTTT
TRBV7-9,TRBD2,NA,TRBJ2-1,CASSYPRGGAGYNEQFF,TGTGCCAGCAGCTACCCACGCGGGGGGGCGGGGTACAATGAGCAGTTCTTC
TRBV4-2,TRBD1,NA,TRBJ1-1,CASSQGQGRMNTEAFF,TGTGCCAGCAGCCAGGGACAGGGCCGGATGAACACTGAAGCTTTCTTT
TRBV10-2,TRBD1,few,TRBJ1-6,CASSEGRGTDNSPLHF,TGCGCCAGCAGTGAGGGGAGAGGGACAGATAATTCACCCCTCCACTTT
TRBV20-1,NA,NA,TRBJ1-1,CSASPGRVNTEAFF,TGCAGTGCTAGTCCGGGCAGGGTGAACACTGAAGCTTTCTTT
TRBV28,NA,NA,TRBJ1-2,CASSFGGASNYGYTF,TGTGCCAGCAGTTTTGGGGGGGCCTCTAACTATGGCTACACCTTC
TRBV9,NA,NA,TRBJ2-3,CASSVGDSQFTDTQYF,TGTGCCAGCAGCGTAGGTGACTCCCAGTTCACAGATACGCAGTATTTT
TRBV6-5,TRBD1,NA,TRBJ1-4,CASRRTGGGEKLFF,TGTGCCAGCAGGCGGACAGGGGGAGGTGAAAAACTGTTTTTT
TRBV4-1,TRBD1,NA,TRBJ1-1,CASSQVRQGLVNTEAFF,TGCGCCAGCAGCCAAGTTCGACAGGGCCTAGTGAACACTGAAGCTTTCTTT
TRBV7-6,TRBD1,NA,TRBJ1-6,CASSKTGSSPLHF,TGTGCCAGCAGTAAGACAGGGAGTTCACCCCTCCACTTT
TRBV9,TRBD1,once,TRBJ2-7,CASSVSPGQPGSYEQYF,TGTGCCAGCAGCGTAAGCCCGGGACAGCCCGGGTCCTACGAGCAGTACTTC
TRBV7-2,NA,NA,TRBJ2-4,CASSFHMKNIQYF,TGTGCCAGCAGCTTCCACATGAAAAACATTCAGTACTTC
TRBV7-9,NA,NA,TRBJ2-1,CASSLGGVFNEQFF,TGTGCCAGCAGCTTAGGGGGGGTTTTCAATGAGCAGTTCTTC
TRBV18,NA,NA,TRBJ2-1,CASSPGQRSDEQFF,TGTGCCAGCTCACCAGGACAAAGGAGCGATGAGCAGTTCTTC
TRBV5-5,TRBD2,few,TRBJ2-3,CASSLGRGVSTDTQYF,TGTGCCAGCAGCTTGGGTCGGGGGGTAAGCACAGATACGCAGTATTTT
TRBV2,TRBD1,NA,TRBJ1-2,CASSELGRGRVNGYTF,TGTGCCAGCAGTGAACTGGGCAGGGGGCGAGTAAATGGCTACACCTTC
TRBV19,NA,NA,TRBJ2-6,CASSSGTTGANVLTF,TGTGCCAGTAGTAGCGGAACTACCGGGGCCAACGTCCTGACTTTC
TRBV19,TRBD2,NA,TRBJ2-2,CASSRTSGANTGELFF,TGTGCCAGTAGCCGGACTAGCGGGGCGAACACCGGGGAGCTGTTTTTT
TRBV3-1/TRBV3-2,NA,few,TRBJ1-4,CASSQDPRLGEEEKLFF,TGTGCCAGCAGCCAAGACCCAAGGTTAGGGGAGGAAGAAAAACTGTTTTTT
TRBV5-4,TRBD1,NA,TRBJ2-3,CASSPRQGRKGDTQYF,TGTGCCAGCAGCCCCCGACAGGGGAGGAAAGGAGATACGCAGTATTTT
TRBV28,NA,NA,TRBJ1-1,CASRHPPGVRAGNFMNTEAFF,TGTGCCAGCAGACACCCTCCCGGGGTCCGTGCGGGGAATTTTATGAACACTGAAGCTTTCTTT
TRBV5-1,NA,NA,TRBJ1-3,CASSLGDFGNTIYF,TGCGCCAGCAGCTTGGGGGACTTTGGAAACACCATATATTTT
TRBV7-9,NA,NA,TRBJ1-5,CASSLGGLRSNQPQHF,TGTGCCAGCAGCTTAGGCGGGTTGCGAAGCAATCAGCCCCAGCATTTT
TRBV19,TRBD2,NA,TRBJ2-5,CASSRELASETQYF,TGTGCCAGTAGTAGGGAACTAGCGAGTGAGACCCAGTACTTC
TRBV9,TRBD2,NA,TRBJ2-5,CASSVWGSGSTETQYF,TGTGCCAGCAGCGTATGGGGTAGCGGGAGTACGGAGACCCAGTACTTC
TRBV9,TRBD2,NA,TRBJ2-1,CASSVDPSGTNEQFF,TGTGCCAGCAGCGTAGATCCTAGCGGGACAAATGAGCAGTTCTTC
TRBV25-1,NA,NA,TRBJ2-1,CASSDYGQLLHNEQFF,TGTGCCAGCAGTGATTACGGACAGCTGTTACACAATGAGCAGTTCTTC
TRBV30,NA,NA,TRBJ1-3,CAWIKGSGNTIYF,TGTGCCTGGATCAAGGGGTCTGGAAACACCATATATTTT
TRBV18,NA,NA,TRBJ2-3,CASSPGPDTQYF,TGTGCCAGCTCACCAGGCCCAGATACGCAGTATTTT
TRBV5-1,TRBD1,few,TRBJ1-2,CASSPTPGQGGYGYTF,TGCGCCAGCAGCCCTACCCCTGGACAGGGGGGCTATGGCTACACCTTC
TRBV7-2,NA,NA,TRBJ2-3,CASSFFEDTQYF,TGTGCCAGCAGCTTTTTCGAGGATACGCAGTATTTT
TRBV24-1,NA,once,TRBJ1-1,CATSEEGAFF,TGTGCCACCAGTGAGGAGGGAGCTTTCTTT
TRBV12-3/TRBV12-4,NA,NA,TRBJ2-7,CASSILDYEQYF,TGTGCCAGCAGCATACTTGACTACGAGCAGTACTTC
TRBV27,NA,NA,TRBJ1-1,CASSLYGPVEEAFF,TGTGCCAGCAGTTTATATGGTCCGGTAGAGGAAGCTTTCTTT
TRBV19,NA,once,TRBJ1-3,CASTPDSSGNTIYF,TGTGCCAGTACCCCGGACAGCTCTGGAAACACCATATATTTT
TRBV11-2,TRBD1,NA,TRBJ1-6,CASSFPGGSSPLHF,TGTGCCAGCAGCTTCCCAGGGGGCTCTTCACCCCTCCACTTT
TRBV2,NA,NA,TRBJ2-7,CASSERGSSYEQYF,TGTGCCAGCAGTGAAAGGGGCAGCTCCTACGAGCAGTACTTC
TRBV7-2,TRBD2,NA,TRBJ2-2,CASSLRTRNGELFF,TGTGCCAGCAGCCTAAGGACTAGGAACGGGGAGCTGTTTTTT
TRBV5-5,NA,NA,TRBJ1-1,CASSPAVGAYTEAFF,TGTGCCAGCAGCCCCGCGGTGGGGGCGTACACTGAAGCTTTCTTT